The entry below gives a single T cell receptor beta chain sequence along with its context. Terminally differentiated effector memory CD45RA+ cells were left out of the naive CD8 fraction, which was CD45RO-negative and positively selected for CCR7. Measured with immunoSEQ multiplex PCR; TCRdb has only the in-frame clones, and not every one. This sample has some 2.1 million clones, with about 95% found just once. V gave up 4 bases and J gave up 6 bases, with 13 bases separating them. The germline gives CDR1 SGHNT, CDR2 YYREEE (reference sequence). The CDR3 covers 14 residues. This sample was taken from a study of shared clonotypes between healthy human individuals.

Specimen: naive CD8+ T cells sorted from blood. The sequence was collected from a man between 18 and 29 years old in good health. The J gene is TRBJ2-2, the V gene TRBV5-4; D call uncertain. The CDR3 DNA reads TGTGCCAGCAGCCCCCCTTCTGGGGCCGGGGAGCTGTTTTTT. It translates to CASSPPSGAGELFF.